The 6 T cell receptor beta chains below come from one sample, sequenced in a study of blood T cells in healthy people across ages. A second PCR, run for roughly 7 to 12 cycles, used a sample-barcoded 5' primer plus a J-beta primer mix. TCRdb recomputed calls from the 5' RACE reads with MiXCR, one row per CDR3 protein. The repertoire has roughly 1.5 million distinct CDR3 sequences, 42% of them found once; the top ten carry approximately 4%. Sequenced: blood. The receptors stem from a young woman in good health.

This clonotype has a handful of counts. This sequence joins TRBV15 and TRBJ2-3, with 8 positions matching TRBD2. This CDR3 comprises 15 residues. Germline trimming cut 5 bases from V and 0 bases from J; bases unmatched to any gene: 4. Per germline, CDR1 LNHNV and CDR2 YYDKDF (reference sequence). CDR3 sequence: CATSGRGGSTDTQYF. CDR3 nucleotide sequence: TGTGCCACCAGCGGCCGGGGGGGCAGCACAGATACGCAGTATTTT.

A few counts support this clonotype. The gene calls are TRBV6-1 and TRBJ1-1, with D possibly TRBD1 on 5 matching bases. V lost 1 base and J 4 bases, leaving 16 bases between the germline ends. The CDR3 length is 16 residues. Germline V gene data show CDR1 as MNHNS and CDR2 as SASEGT. The CDR3 spells CASSEDHRGWGTEAFF. CDR3 bases: TGTGCCAGCAGTGAAGACCACCGGGGGTGGGGCACTGAAGCTTTCTTT.

The rearrangement joins TRBV11-2 to TRBJ2-2, with no clear D. V shed 4 bases and J shed 5 bases, with 8 bases lying between them. The CDR3 sequence is 13 residues long. The germline gives CDR1 SGHAT, CDR2 FQNNGV. The CDR3 is CASSYARTGELFF. The CDR3 nucleotides read TGTGCCAGCAGCTACGCGAGGACCGGGGAGCTGTTTTTT.

V usage is TRBV4-3 and J usage is TRBJ2-5; TRBD2 agrees at 9 bases. In germline, CDR1 is LGHNA, CDR2 YSLEER. Unmatched junction bases numbered 19, after V lost 3 bases and J lost 11 bases. CDR3 length: 17 residues. The CDR3 DNA reads TGCGCCAGCAGCCAGGTTATAGCGGGAGTCGCGTACAATGAGCAGTACTTC. Protein sequence: CASSQVIAGVAYNEQYF.

The V call is TRBV10-3, the J call TRBJ2-1; 8 nucleotides align to TRBD2. CDR1 and CDR2 from the germline V gene are ENHRY and SYGVKD. The trim removed 5 bases at V and 3 bases at J, leaving 9 bases unmatched. This CDR3 has 16 amino acids. In DNA, the CDR3 is TGTGCCATCAGTAAAGAGGCGGGGGGCCTCTACAATGAGCAGTTCTTC. Protein product: CAISKEAGGLYNEQFF.

In this sample, this clonotype turned up a few times. The V gene is TRBV7-9, the J gene TRBJ1-1; the D gene is possibly TRBD1 (6 bases). Germline V gene sequence: CDR1 SEHNR, CDR2 FQNEAQ (reference sequence). The V end was cut by 5 bases, the J end by 3 bases, with 19 bases between. The CDR3 covers 16 residues. The CDR3 region has the DNA TGTGCCAGCAGCCAACCATTCGGGGGCGCGGACACTGAAGCTTTCTTT. Its translation is CASSQPFGGADTEAFF.